This T cell receptor beta chain was sequenced for a study of molecular identifiers for immune sequencing clone quantification. Worth noting for this clonotype: Just one base apart from a much larger clone, this may be a read error.

V lost 11 bases to trimming and J lost 4 bases; unmatched junction nucleotides: 7. The CDR3 runs to 13 residues. Germline CDR1 reads SNHLY; CDR2 reads FYNNEI. TCRdb re-derived calls from the PCR reads in MiXCR, one entry per CDR3 protein. The sample lists nearly 650,000 distinct CDR3 sequences, about 25% occurring once. Sequencing was performed on naive CD8+ T cells from blood, with Jurkat cell RNA spiked in. Subset in this sample: FACS-sorted CD8+CD4-CCR7+CD45RA+ naive T cells. V and J are TRBV2 and TRBJ2-3, with 9 bases fitting TRBD1. The sequence came from a human donor in good health. Some libraries in this study had Jurkat cell RNA spiked in. The CDR3 reads CAGEGQGPDTQYF. CDR3 coding DNA: TGTGCCGGCGAGGGACAGGGACCAGATACGCAGTATTTT.